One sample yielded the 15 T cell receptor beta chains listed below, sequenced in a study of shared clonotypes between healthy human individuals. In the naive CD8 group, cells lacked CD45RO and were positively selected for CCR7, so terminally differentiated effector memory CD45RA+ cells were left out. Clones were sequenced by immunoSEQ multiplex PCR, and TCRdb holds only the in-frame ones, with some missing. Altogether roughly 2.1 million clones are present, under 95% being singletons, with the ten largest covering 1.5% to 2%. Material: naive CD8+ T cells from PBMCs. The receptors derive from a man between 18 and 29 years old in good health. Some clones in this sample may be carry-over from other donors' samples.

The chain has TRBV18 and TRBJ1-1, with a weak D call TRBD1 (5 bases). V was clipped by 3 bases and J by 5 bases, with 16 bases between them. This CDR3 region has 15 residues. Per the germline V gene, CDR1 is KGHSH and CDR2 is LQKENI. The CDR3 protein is CASSPVRAMDTEAFF. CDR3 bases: TGTGCCAGCTCACCTGTCAGGGCTATGGATACTGAAGCTTTCTTT. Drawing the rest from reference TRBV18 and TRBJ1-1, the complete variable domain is NAGVMQNPRHLVRRRGQEARLRCSPMKGHSHVYWYRQLPEEGLKFMVYLQKENIIDESGMPKERFSAEFPKEGPSILRIQQVVRGDSAAYFCASSPVRAMDTEAFFGQGTRLTVV.

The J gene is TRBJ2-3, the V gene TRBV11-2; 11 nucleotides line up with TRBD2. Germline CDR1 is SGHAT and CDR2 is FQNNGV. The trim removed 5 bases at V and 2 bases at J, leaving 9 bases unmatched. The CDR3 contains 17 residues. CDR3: CASSPYSGRAYTDTQYF. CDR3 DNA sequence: TGTGCCAGCAGCCCGTATAGCGGGAGGGCCTACACAGATACGCAGTATTTT. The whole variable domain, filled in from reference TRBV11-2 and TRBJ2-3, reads EAGVAQSPRYKIIEKRQSVAFWCNPISGHATLYWYQQILGQGPKLLIQFQNNGVVDDSQLPKDRFSAERLKGVDSTLKIQPAKLEDSAVYLCASSPYSGRAYTDTQYFGPGTRLTVL.

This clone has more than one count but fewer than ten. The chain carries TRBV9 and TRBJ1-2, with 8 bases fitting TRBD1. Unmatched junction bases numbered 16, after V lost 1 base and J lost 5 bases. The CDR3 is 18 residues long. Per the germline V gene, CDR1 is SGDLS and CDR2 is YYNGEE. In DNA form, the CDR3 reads TGTGCCAGCAGCGTAACTCAGCTCACCGGGACAGGAGTTTATGGCTACACCTTC. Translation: CASSVTQLTGTGVYGYTF. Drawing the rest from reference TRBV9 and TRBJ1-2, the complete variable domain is DSGVTQTPKHLITATGQRVTLRCSPRSGDLSVYWYQQSLDQGLQFLIQYYNGEERAKGNILERFSAQQFPDLHSELNLSSLELGDSALYFCASSVTQLTGTGVYGYTFGSGTRLTVV.

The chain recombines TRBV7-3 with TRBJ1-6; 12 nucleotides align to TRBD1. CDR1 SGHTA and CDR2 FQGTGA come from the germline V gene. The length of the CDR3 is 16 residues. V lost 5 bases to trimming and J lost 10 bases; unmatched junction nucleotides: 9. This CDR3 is CASSAVGQGANSPLHF. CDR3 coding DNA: TGTGCCAGCAGCGCAGTGGGACAGGGGGCAAACTCACCCCTCCACTTT.

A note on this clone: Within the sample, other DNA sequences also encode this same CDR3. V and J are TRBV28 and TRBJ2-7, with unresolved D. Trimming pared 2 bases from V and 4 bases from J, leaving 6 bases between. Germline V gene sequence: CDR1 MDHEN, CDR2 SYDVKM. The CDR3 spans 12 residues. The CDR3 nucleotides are TGTGCCAGCAGTTTACCCTATTACGAGCAGTACTTC. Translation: CASSLPYYEQYF.

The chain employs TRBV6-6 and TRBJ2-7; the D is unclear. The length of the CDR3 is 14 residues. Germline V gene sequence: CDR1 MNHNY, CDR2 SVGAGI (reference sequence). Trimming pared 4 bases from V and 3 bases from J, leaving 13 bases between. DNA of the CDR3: TGTGCCAGCAGTTCCGTAGGGTTTAACTACGAGCAGTACTTC. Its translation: CASSSVGFNYEQYF.

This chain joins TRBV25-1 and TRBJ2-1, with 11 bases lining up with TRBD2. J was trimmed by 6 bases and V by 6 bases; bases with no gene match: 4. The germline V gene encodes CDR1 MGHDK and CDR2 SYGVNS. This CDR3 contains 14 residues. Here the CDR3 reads CASRLAGASNEQFF. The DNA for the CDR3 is TGTGCCAGCAGACTAGCGGGAGCGTCCAATGAGCAGTTCTTC.

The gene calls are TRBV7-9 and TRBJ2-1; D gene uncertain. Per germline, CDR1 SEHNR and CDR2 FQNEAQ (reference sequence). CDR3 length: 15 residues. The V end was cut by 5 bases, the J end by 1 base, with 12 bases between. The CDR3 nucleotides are TGTGCCAGCAGCCCCCGAGTCCCTTCCTACAATGAGCAGTTCTTC. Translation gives CASSPRVPSYNEQFF.

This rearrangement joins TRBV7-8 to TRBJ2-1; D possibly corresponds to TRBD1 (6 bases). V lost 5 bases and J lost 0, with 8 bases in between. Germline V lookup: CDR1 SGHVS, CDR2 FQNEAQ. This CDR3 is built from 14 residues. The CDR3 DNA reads TGTGCCAGCAGCGACAGGAGCTCCTACAATGAGCAGTTCTTC. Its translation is CASSDRSSYNEQFF.

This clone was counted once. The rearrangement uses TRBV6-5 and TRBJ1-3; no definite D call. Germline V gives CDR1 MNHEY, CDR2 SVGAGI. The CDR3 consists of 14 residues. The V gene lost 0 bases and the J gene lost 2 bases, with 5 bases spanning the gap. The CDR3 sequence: CASSYSGPGNTIYF. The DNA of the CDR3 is TGTGCCAGCAGTTACTCAGGCCCTGGAAACACCATATATTTT.

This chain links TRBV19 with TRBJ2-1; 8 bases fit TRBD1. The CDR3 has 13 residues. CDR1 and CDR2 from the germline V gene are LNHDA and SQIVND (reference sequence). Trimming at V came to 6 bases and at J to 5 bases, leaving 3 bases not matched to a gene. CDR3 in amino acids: CASSWTGNNEQFF. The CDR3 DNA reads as TGTGCCAGTAGCTGGACAGGGAACAATGAGCAGTTCTTC.

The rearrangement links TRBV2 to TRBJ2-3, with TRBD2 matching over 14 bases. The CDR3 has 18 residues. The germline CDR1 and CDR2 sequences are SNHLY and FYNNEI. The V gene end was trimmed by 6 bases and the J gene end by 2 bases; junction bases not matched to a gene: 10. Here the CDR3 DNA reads TGTGCCAGCAGGGGGACTAGCGGGAGAGGTGAGAACACAGATACGCAGTATTTT. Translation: CASRGTSGRGENTDTQYF.

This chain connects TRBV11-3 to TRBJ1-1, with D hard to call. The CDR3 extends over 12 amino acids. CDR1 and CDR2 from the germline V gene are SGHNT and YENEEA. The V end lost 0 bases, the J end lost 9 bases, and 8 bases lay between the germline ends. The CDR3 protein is CASSLDRGKAFF. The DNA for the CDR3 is TGTGCCAGCAGCTTAGATCGCGGAAAAGCTTTCTTT.

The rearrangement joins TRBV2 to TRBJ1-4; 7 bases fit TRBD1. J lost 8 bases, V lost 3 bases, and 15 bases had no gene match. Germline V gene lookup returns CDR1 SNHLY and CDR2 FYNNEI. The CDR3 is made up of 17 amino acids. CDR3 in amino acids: CASSDYRGGLTGEKLFF. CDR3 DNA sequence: TGTGCCAGCAGTGACTACAGGGGCGGGTTAACGGGAGAAAAACTGTTTTTT.

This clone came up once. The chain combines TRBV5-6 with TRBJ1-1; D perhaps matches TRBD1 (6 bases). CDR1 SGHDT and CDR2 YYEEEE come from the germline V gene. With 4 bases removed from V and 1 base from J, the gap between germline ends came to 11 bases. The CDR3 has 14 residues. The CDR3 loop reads CASSRQAWNTEAFF. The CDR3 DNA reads TGTGCCAGCAGCCGACAGGCCTGGAACACTGAAGCTTTCTTT.